Sequencing of this TCR beta chain was carried out in a study of T cell responses to AZD1222 COVID-19 vaccine. Trimming removed 5 bases at V and 7 bases at J, with 14 bases between. CDR3 size: 14 residues. Germline CDR1 reads SGHVS; CDR2 reads FQNEAQ. Only in-frame clones appear in the TCRdb table, and some are missing; sequencing was by immunoSEQ multiplex PCR. This sample has around 120,000 clones; 90% to 95% occur once, and the top ten carry roughly 2%. Worth noting for this clone: What it binds is unknown.

General observations from the study: Sampled repertoires all dated from after the peak T cell response.

Sequencing was performed on peripheral blood, taken on day 0 of AZD1222 vaccination. This chain uses TRBV7-8 with TRBJ1-4; D unclear. The sequence derives from an adult in good health. The CDR3 DNA is TGTGCCAGCAGCAAGGGCCCGCCGGCTGAAAAACTGTTTTTT. Translated: CASSKGPPAEKLFF.